Below are 20 T cell receptor beta chains sequenced from a single sample in a study of cytomegalovirus exposure and HLA in healthy donors. A multiplex PCR was run with 60 Vbeta primers and 13 Jbeta primers. Clones were sequenced by immunoSEQ multiplex PCR, and TCRdb holds only the in-frame ones, with some missing. Found here are roughly 120,000 clones, 60% to 85% of them singletons; the top ten hold just under 2%. Sequencing was performed on PBMCs. Every receptor here comes from a man in his fifties or sixties in good health and CMV-seronegative.

The chain has TRBV18 and TRBJ1-1, with D uncertain. Germline CDR1 KGHSH, CDR2 LQKENI. V was trimmed by 3 bases and J by 5 bases, leaving 13 bases between them. The CDR3 is 14 amino acids. CDR3 coding DNA: TGTGCCAGCTCACCCTATGGAGGGTTGACTGAAGCTTTCTTT. It translates to CASSPYGGLTEAFF.

The gene calls are TRBV28 and TRBJ1-5; D perhaps matches TRBD1 (6 bases). Germline CDR1 and CDR2: MDHEN and SYDVKM. V was clipped by 2 bases and J by 3 bases, with 11 bases between them. This CDR3 is built from 15 residues. CDR3 DNA: TGTGCCAGCAGTTTAAGGCAGGGGAACAATCAGCCCCAGCATTTT. It translates to CASSLRQGNNQPQHF.

V is TRBV30 and J is TRBJ1-2; no firm D call. CDR1 is GTSNPN and CDR2 is SVGIG in the germline V gene (reference sequence). Trimming removed 0 bases from V and 4 bases from J, with 9 bases in between. CDR3 length: 13 residues. CDR3 sequence reads: CAWSVQQSYGYTF. DNA of the CDR3: TGTGCCTGGAGTGTACAGCAATCCTATGGCTACACCTTC.

The chain has TRBV27 and TRBJ2-5; 16 nucleotides match TRBD2. J was trimmed by 4 bases and V by 10 bases; bases with no gene match: 9. The CDR3 spans 16 residues. Per germline, CDR1 MNHEY and CDR2 SMNVEV (reference sequence). This chain's CDR3 is CAIGTSGGAPRETQYF. The CDR3 DNA reads as TGTGCCATCGGGACTAGCGGGGGGGCCCCCCGAGAGACCCAGTACTTC.

The chain combines TRBV15 with TRBJ2-7, with D possibly TRBD2 on 6 matching bases. Germline values: CDR1 LNHNV, CDR2 YYDKDF (reference sequence). Trimming took off 4 bases at V and 0 bases at J, with 13 bases between the two ends. This CDR3 has 15 residues. The CDR3 spells CATSTFTGGSYEQYF. The CDR3 coding sequence is TGTGCCACCAGCACATTCACCGGGGGCTCCTACGAGCAGTACTTC.

As for this clone: The sample holds other DNA sequences that translate to the same CDR3. The V and J genes are TRBV5-1 and TRBJ1-6; D call uncertain. The CDR3 is 15 residues long. Per the germline V gene, CDR1 is SGHRS and CDR2 is YFSETQ. The germline V and J ends were trimmed by 0 bases and 0 bases, with 4 bases remaining between them. The chain's CDR3 is CASSLESSYNSPLHF. The CDR3 DNA follows: TGCGCCAGCAGCTTGGAGAGCTCCTATAATTCACCCCTCCACTTT.

The J gene is TRBJ1-1, the V gene TRBV2, with D possibly matching TRBD1 (6 bases). Trimming left V 6 bases short and J 1 base short, with 15 bases between. In germline, CDR1 is SNHLY, CDR2 FYNNEI. The length of the CDR3 is 15 residues. The CDR3 protein is CASSPEQGRNTEAFF. Here the CDR3 DNA reads TGTGCCAGCAGCCCGGAGCAGGGGAGGAACACTGAAGCTTTCTTT.

The rearrangement joins TRBV30 to TRBJ1-1; no firm D call. The CDR3 totals 12 residues. Per germline, CDR1 GTSNPN and CDR2 SVGIG (reference sequence). V shed 3 bases and J shed 5 bases, with 10 bases lying between them. In nucleotides, the CDR3 is TGTGCCTGGAGAAGTTACGGGACTGAAGCTTTCTTT. This sequence encodes CAWRSYGTEAFF.

V usage is TRBV19 and J usage is TRBJ1-4; no clear D gene. This CDR3 comprises 13 residues. Germline lookup yields CDR1 LNHDA and CDR2 SQIVND (reference sequence). V was shortened by 8 bases and J by 3 bases, with 10 bases between the two germline ends. The DNA for the CDR3 is TGTGCCAGTTCCGAGGCCTCTAATGAAAAACTGTTTTTT. This encodes CASSEASNEKLFF.

This clone showed up just a few times. This chain uses TRBV5-4 with TRBJ2-5, with 11 bases matching TRBD1. The CDR3 sequence is 14 residues long. V lost 5 bases to trimming and J lost 5 bases; unmatched junction nucleotides: 5. Germline CDR1 is SGHNT and CDR2 is YYREEE (reference sequence). The CDR3 region is CASRTDRGRETQYF. Here the CDR3 DNA reads TGTGCCAGCAGAACGGACAGGGGGCGGGAGACCCAGTACTTC. The full variable domain, with the rest looked up from reference TRBV5-4 and TRBJ2-5, is ETGVTQSPTHLIKTRGQQVTLRCSSQSGHNTVSWYQQALGQGPQFIFQYYREEENGRGNFPPRFSGLQFPNYSSELNVNALELDDSALYLCASRTDRGRETQYFGPGTRLLVL.

The rearrangement uses TRBV6-5 and TRBJ1-5, with TRBD1 as a possible D gene (5 bases). The V gene lost 0 bases and the J gene lost 7 bases, with 13 bases spanning the gap. The germline V gene has CDR1 MNHEY and CDR2 SVGAGI. CDR3 length: 15 amino acids. CDR3 loop: CASSYSLGGGQPQHF. In nucleotides, the CDR3 is TGTGCCAGCAGTTACTCCCTTGGGGGAGGACAGCCCCAGCATTTT.

With respect to this clone: Compared with germline, one end of the junction differs, possibly owing to a read error. The same CDR3 arises from other DNA sequences in this sample as well. This sequence joins TRBV9 and TRBJ2-2; 8 nucleotides match TRBD1. Per the germline V gene, CDR1 is SGDLS and CDR2 is YYNGEE. CDR3 size: 16 residues. The CDR3 spells CASSVAQGAGTGELFF. Written as DNA, the CDR3 is TGTGCTAGCAGCGTAGCGCAGGGGGCGGGCACCGGGGAGCTGTTTTTT.

The chain carries TRBV28 and TRBJ2-7; D may be TRBD2 (5 bases). The CDR3 has 13 residues. Looked up from germline, CDR1 is MDHEN and CDR2 is SYDVKM. V gave up 3 bases and J gave up 4 bases, with 10 bases separating them. CDR3 coding DNA: TGTGCCAGCAGTTTGGGTCGGGGATACGAGCAGTACGTC. Its protein is CASSLGRGYEQYV.

In this sample, this clone turned up a few times. The rearrangement uses TRBV5-1 and TRBJ2-1; 13 bases align to TRBD2. Germline V CDR1 and CDR2: SGHRS, YFSETQ. V shed 5 bases, J shed 1 base, and the junction held 3 bases outside the gene matches. This CDR3 is built from 16 residues. DNA of the CDR3: TGCGCCAGCAGGCCGACTAGCGGGGGGTCCTACAATGAGCAGTTCTTC. Translated, it gives CASRPTSGGSYNEQFF.

The gene calls are TRBV5-1 and TRBJ2-4, with 7 bases aligning to TRBD2. The V and J ends lost 0 bases and 5 bases, in that order; junction bases with no gene match: 2. Germline CDR1 SGHRS, CDR2 YFSETQ. The CDR3 covers 14 residues. The CDR3 DNA follows: TGCGCCAGCAGCTTGGGCCTAGCGGAAAACATTCAGTACTTC. Residues: CASSLGLAENIQYF.

The chain combines TRBV10-1 with TRBJ2-2; 8 bases are shared with TRBD2. The CDR3 loop spans 13 amino acids. The germline V gene encodes CDR1 WNHNN and CDR2 SYGVQD (reference sequence). Trimming took 5 bases from V and 6 from J; bases not matched to a gene: 2. CDR3 coding DNA: TGCGCCAGCAGTCCAGCGGGGGCCGGGGAGCTGTTTTTT. Protein: CASSPAGAGELFF.

This clone was seen only a few times. The chain has TRBV5-4 and TRBJ1-4; 8 bases map to TRBD1. Germline V lookup: CDR1 SGHNT, CDR2 YYREEE (reference sequence). V shed 4 bases, J shed 7 bases, and the junction held 6 bases outside the gene matches. There are 14 residues in the CDR3. The CDR3: CASSMTGAGEKLFF. The CDR3 DNA reads as TGTGCCAGCAGCATGACAGGGGCGGGTGAAAAACTGTTTTTT. The full variable domain, in which reference TRBV5-4 and TRBJ1-4 provide the parts outside the CDR3, is ETGVTQSPTHLIKTRGQQVTLRCSSQSGHNTVSWYQQALGQGPQFIFQYYREEENGRGNFPPRFSGLQFPNYSSELNVNALELDDSALYLCASSMTGAGEKLFFGSGTQLSVL.

The chain recombines TRBV5-1 with TRBJ2-5; 8 bases match TRBD1. This CDR3 region has 14 residues. Losses at the gene ends were 1 base for V and 4 bases for J; bases not matched to a gene: 3. CDR1 is SGHRS, CDR2 YFSETQ, per germline. Here the CDR3 reads CASSLIGQGETQYF. The CDR3 coding sequence is TGCGCCAGCAGCTTGATTGGACAGGGAGAGACCCAGTACTTC.

This clone was seen once. The chain's CDR3 is CASSQDMTSYNEQFF. The CDR3 DNA sequence: TGTGCCAGCAGCCAAGATATGACTAGTTACAATGAGCAGTTCTTC. The genes are TRBV4-2 and TRBJ2-1, with D maybe TRBD2 (6 bases). The V and J ends lost 0 bases and 4 bases respectively, with 10 bases between them. Germline assignment: CDR1 LGHNA and CDR2 YNFKEQ. This CDR3 spans 15 amino acids.

This chain's CDR3 is CASSARRVSNTEAFF. The DNA for the CDR3 is TGTGCCAGCAGCGCACGCAGGGTCTCGAACACTGAAGCTTTCTTT. The chain combines TRBV7-8 with TRBJ1-1; D might be TRBD1 (5 bases). From germline, CDR1 is SGHVS and CDR2 FQNEAQ. The CDR3 totals 15 residues. Trimming removed 5 bases from V and 1 base from J, with 14 bases in between.